These 20 T cell receptor beta chains were sequenced from one sample in a study of cytomegalovirus exposure and HLA in healthy donors. PCR primers comprised 60 Vbeta and 13 Jbeta primers. The method was immunoSEQ multiplex PCR; TCRdb's version includes in-frame clones alone and lacks a portion of them. The sample carries some 180,000 clones, around 74% recorded once. Sequenced: PBMCs. Receptor source: a male donor in good health and CMV-seronegative.

The chain employs TRBV6-5 and TRBJ2-7; 8 bases are shared with TRBD1. J was trimmed by 6 bases and V by 1 base; bases with no gene match: 2. This CDR3 is built from 13 residues. Per the germline V gene, CDR1 is MNHEY and CDR2 is SVGAGI. CDR3 DNA sequence: TGTGCCAGCAGTTACTATCAGGGGGCCGAGCAGTACTTC. It encodes CASSYYQGAEQYF.

The table lists this clone with a count of one. The J gene is TRBJ2-1, the V gene TRBV19, with TRBD2 as a possible D gene (5 bases). Germline V lookup: CDR1 LNHDA, CDR2 SQIVND (reference sequence). The V end was cut by 1 base, the J end by 3 bases, with 10 bases between. The CDR3 consists of 15 residues. The CDR3 DNA is TGTGCCAGTAGTATAGGTCCGGGGAACTACAATGAGCAGTTCTTC. It is translated as CASSIGPGNYNEQFF.

This clone was counted a few times. V and J are TRBV6-5 and TRBJ2-7; 7 bases match TRBD1. With 5 bases clipped from V and 2 bases from J, the junction kept 6 bases outside the gene matches. The CDR3 is made up of 14 amino acids. Germline loops: CDR1 MNHEY, CDR2 SVGAGI. The DNA for the CDR3 is TGTGCCAGCAGTCTTCCGGGACAGCCCTACGAGCAGTACTTC. This encodes CASSLPGQPYEQYF.

The rearrangement joins TRBV20-1 to TRBJ2-7; 8 bases are shared with TRBD2. Germline CDR1 and CDR2: DFQATT and SNEGSKA (reference sequence). V trimming: 5 bases; J trimming: 7 bases; junction bases outside the gene matches: 4. The CDR3 is made up of 11 amino acids. The DNA for the CDR3 is TGCAGTGCTTCCCGGGGGGGAGAGCAGTACTTC. Translating gives CSASRGGEQYF.

CDR3 residues: CASSPPGERRKTQYF. The CDR3 DNA is TGTGCCAGCAGCCCTCCAGGCGAAAGGAGGAAGACCCAGTACTTC. The rearrangement uses TRBV11-1 and TRBJ2-5, with a possible D match to TRBD2 (5 bases). Trimming removed 5 bases at V and 6 bases at J, with 19 bases between. CDR1 SGHAT and CDR2 FQDESV come from the germline V gene (reference sequence). The CDR3 contains 15 residues. Drawing the rest from reference TRBV11-1 and TRBJ2-5, the complete variable domain is EAEVAQSPRYKITEKSQAVAFWCDPISGHATLYWYRQILGQGPELLVQFQDESVVDDSQLPKDRFSAERLKGVDSTLKIQPAELGDSAMYLCASSPPGERRKTQYFGPGTRLLVL.

The V and J genes are TRBV25-1 and TRBJ1-2; D unclear. V lost 0 bases and J lost 11, with 10 bases in between. Germline V gene sequence: CDR1 MGHDK, CDR2 SYGVNS. The CDR3 runs 12 residues. CDR3 residues: CASSEYGGRYTF. The CDR3, as DNA: TGTGCCAGCAGTGAATACGGAGGGAGGTACACCTTC.

The chain couples TRBV7-6 to TRBJ2-7; D is ambiguous. This CDR3 contains 13 residues. Between the trimmed V and J ends, which lost 4 bases and 0 bases, there was a span of 7 bases. The germline V gene encodes CDR1 SGHVS and CDR2 FNYEAQ. In nucleotides, the CDR3 is TGTGCCAGCAGCTCGCGAAGCTCCTACGAGCAGTACTTC. It codes for CASSSRSSYEQYF.

About this clone itself: The junction departs from the called germline gene at one end, perhaps through a read error. The chain links TRBV7-9 to TRBJ2-7; TRBD2 agrees at 10 bases. Per germline, CDR1 SEHNR and CDR2 FQNEAQ (reference sequence). The length of the CDR3 is 15 residues. In DNA, the CDR3 is TGTTCCAGCAGCTCGAATAGCGGGGGGTCTCACGAGCAGTACTTC. Translating gives CSSSSNSGGSHEQYF.

J is TRBJ1-1 and V is TRBV11-2, with no clear D. CDR1 SGHAT and CDR2 FQNNGV come from the germline V gene. V was shortened by 5 bases and J by 3 bases, with 19 bases between the two germline ends. CDR3 length: 16 residues. CDR3 sequence (DNA): TGTGCCAGCAGCGCAAGCCGGTGGGCTTCGGACACTGAAGCTTTCTTT. Protein sequence: CASSASRWASDTEAFF.

The chain couples TRBV6-5 to TRBJ1-3; D not certain. The CDR3 totals 15 residues. V was pared by 5 bases and J by 2 bases, with 13 bases between. CDR1 is MNHEY and CDR2 is SVGAGI in the germline V gene. The CDR3 here is CASSDLGGAGNTIYF. The CDR3, as DNA: TGTGCCAGCAGTGACTTAGGAGGAGCTGGAAACACCATATATTTT.

In its sample, this clone was seen a few times. The rearrangement uses TRBV6-1 and TRBJ1-2; 10 positions agree with TRBD1. This CDR3 comprises 15 residues. Trimming took 5 bases from V and 7 from J; bases not matched to a gene: 10. CDR1 MNHNS and CDR2 SASEGT come from the germline V gene. This chain's CDR3 is CASSTGTGAASGYTF. CDR3 DNA sequence: TGTGCCAGCAGTACCGGGACAGGGGCTGCTAGTGGCTACACCTTC.

The rearrangement uses TRBV7-3 and TRBJ2-1; D remains unclear. There are 15 residues in the CDR3. CDR1 and CDR2 (germline): SGHTA, FQGTGA. The V gene lost 3 bases and the J gene lost 0 bases, with 9 bases spanning the gap. The CDR3 is CASSFAPSSYNEQFF. The CDR3 coding sequence is TGTGCCAGCAGCTTTGCTCCGAGCTCCTACAATGAGCAGTTCTTC.

This clone was picked up a small number of times. The CDR3 sequence: CASSFVGGEEAFF. CDR3 nucleotides: TGCGCCAGCAGCTTTGTCGGGGGGGAGGAAGCTTTCTTT. J is TRBJ1-1 and V is TRBV5-1; D might be TRBD1 (5 bases). Per the germline V gene, CDR1 is SGHRS and CDR2 is YFSETQ. V gave up 2 bases and J gave up 8 bases, with 13 bases separating them. The CDR3 runs 13 residues.

The V and J genes are TRBV11-1 and TRBJ2-3; the match to TRBD1 covers 8 bases. Trimming removed 5 bases from V and 1 base from J; junction bases left unmatched: 2. The V gene's germline CDR1 is SGHAT and CDR2 FQDESV (reference sequence). The CDR3 extends over 14 amino acids. The CDR3 nucleotides are TGTGCCAGCAGCCAGGGACAGGGCACAGATACGCAGTATTTT. Protein: CASSQGQGTDTQYF.

This chain joins TRBV19 and TRBJ1-1, with D maybe TRBD1 (6 bases). Germline V lookup: CDR1 LNHDA, CDR2 SQIVND (reference sequence). CDR3 length equals 16 residues. Trimming cost V 3 bases and J 1 base, with 15 bases left between them. The CDR3 DNA sequence: TGTGCCAGTAGTATGAACACAGGGTGGACGAACACTGAAGCTTTCTTT. It translates to CASSMNTGWTNTEAFF.

This sequence joins TRBV29-1 and TRBJ2-3; D is ambiguous. Trimming took 2 bases from V and 3 from J, leaving 6 bases between them. The CDR3 has 12 amino acids. Germline values: CDR1 SQVTM, CDR2 ANQGSEA. The CDR3 bases are TGCAGCGTTGAACCAGAAACAGATACGCAGTATTTT. Protein: CSVEPETDTQYF.

The chain combines TRBV5-1 with TRBJ2-6; D gene uncertain. Germline V CDR1 and CDR2: SGHRS, YFSETQ. V was cut by 6 bases and J by 3 bases, with 7 bases left in between. This CDR3 contains 13 residues. This CDR3 reads CASKLGGANVLTF. The CDR3 coding sequence is TGCGCCAGCAAGCTAGGTGGGGCCAACGTCCTGACTTTC.

The V and J genes are TRBV30 and TRBJ1-2; tentative D call: TRBD1 (5 bases). Per germline, CDR1 GTSNPN and CDR2 SVGIG (reference sequence). The ends were cut back, 2 bases at V and 7 bases at J, with 14 bases in the middle. CDR3 length equals 13 residues. The CDR3, as DNA: TGTGCCTGGAGTACGTCAGGGATAGGTGGCTACACCTTC. Translating it yields CAWSTSGIGGYTF.

The V and J genes are TRBV6-5 and TRBJ1-5; perhaps TRBD1 as D (5 bases). Trimming left V 5 bases short and J 4 bases short, with 12 bases between. The CDR3 consists of 14 residues. CDR1 and CDR2 (germline): MNHEY, SVGAGI. The CDR3 DNA reads TGTGCCAGCAGTCTTGACAGATTAAATCAGCCCCAGCATTTT. Protein product: CASSLDRLNQPQHF.

The chain uses TRBV20-1 and TRBJ1-6; possibly TRBD1 for D (6 bases). Trimming pared 6 bases from V and 15 bases from J, leaving 12 bases between. The CDR3 contains 10 residues. In germline, CDR1 is DFQATT, CDR2 SNEGSKA (reference sequence). This CDR3 reads CSAGGAVLHF. The DNA of the CDR3 is TGCAGTGCGGGGGGGGCCGTCCTCCACTTT.